These 21 T cell receptor beta chains were sequenced from one sample in a study of Tregs in tolerant kidney transplant recipients. Only in-frame clones appear in the TCRdb table, and some are missing; sequencing was by immunoSEQ multiplex PCR. Of roughly 70,000 clones listed, around 87% are singletons. The nonmyeloablative bone marrow transplants came from related graft donors, with transient mixed chimerism. The source material was CD4+ T cells from blood (PBMCs), sampled 6 months after the transplant. These receptors were obtained from a human patient who received a combined kidney and bone marrow transplant. Some T cells may be supplied by the graft donor.

The chain uses TRBV7-9 and TRBJ2-7; D might be TRBD2 (5 bases). In germline, CDR1 is SEHNR, CDR2 FQNEAQ (reference sequence). The CDR3 covers 13 residues. The V end lost 1 base, the J end lost 6 bases, and 10 bases lay between the germline ends. The CDR3 loop is CASSLDRGGEQYF. In DNA form, the CDR3 reads TGTGCCAGCAGCTTAGACCGGGGTGGCGAGCAGTACTTC.

This chain connects TRBV7-6 to TRBJ2-3; 7 bases agree with TRBD2. The CDR3 has 16 residues. With V trimmed by 2 bases and J by 5 bases, 10 bases remained unmatched. Per the germline V gene, CDR1 is SGHVS and CDR2 is FNYEAQ. This chain's CDR3 is CASSLTAQRDLDTQYF. Here the CDR3 DNA reads TGTGCCAGCAGCTTAACGGCTCAGCGGGATTTAGATACGCAGTATTTT.

Concerning this clone itself: A junction end diverges from the germline sequence, so it may reflect a read error. Other DNA sequences in this sample translate to the same CDR3. J is TRBJ1-6 and V is TRBV10-3; TRBD1 aligns across 9 bases. The CDR3 totals 15 residues. The germline V gene encodes CDR1 ENHRY and CDR2 SYGVKD. The CDR3 coding sequence is TGTGCCATCAGGGGACAGGGAGAGGGGAATTCCCCCCTCCACTTT. Translation: CAIRGQGEGNSPLHF.

This sequence joins TRBV5-6 and TRBJ1-2; D call uncertain. Germline V CDR1 and CDR2: SGHDT, YYEEEE. The V end was cut by 3 bases, the J end by 4 bases, with 13 bases between. The CDR3 is 14 amino acids. CDR3: CASSSRRGIYGYTF. The CDR3 DNA is TGTGCCAGCAGCTCTCGACGGGGAATCTATGGCTACACCTTC. The full variable domain, in which reference TRBV5-6 and TRBJ1-2 provide the parts outside the CDR3, is DAGVTQSPTHLIKTRGQQVTLRCSPKSGHDTVSWYQQALGQGPQFIFQYYEEEERQRGNFPDRFSGHQFPNYSSELNVNALLLGDSALYLCASSSRRGIYGYTFGSGTRLTVV.

This chain connects TRBV5-6 to TRBJ1-4, with a weak D call TRBD1 (5 bases). Germline V gene sequence: CDR1 SGHDT, CDR2 YYEEEE. V was clipped by 0 bases and J by 6 bases, with 12 bases between them. The CDR3 has 15 amino acids. CDR3 coding DNA: TGTGCCAGCAGCTTGGCCCGGGGGATTGATGAAAAACTGTTTTTT. This encodes CASSLARGIDEKLFF.

CDR3 protein: CSVVGQGGSLYGYTF. The CDR3, as DNA: TGCAGCGTCGTGGGACAGGGGGGAAGTCTCTATGGCTACACCTTC. The rearrangement links TRBV29-1 to TRBJ1-2; 11 bases match TRBD1. The CDR3 sequence is 15 residues long. Trimming took 6 bases from V and 4 from J; bases not matched to a gene: 10. The germline V gene has CDR1 SQVTM and CDR2 ANQGSEA.

The chain links TRBV6-4 to TRBJ2-2; tentatively, D is TRBD1 (6 bases). There are 14 residues in the CDR3. Per the germline V gene, CDR1 is MRHNA and CDR2 is SNTAGT. Trimming shortened V by 4 bases and J by 5 bases, and 11 bases separated the two germline ends. The CDR3 coding sequence is TGTGCCAGCAGTGCATCAGGGGAAACCGGGGAGCTGTTTTTT. Translation: CASSASGETGELFF.

This clone was counted once. The V call is TRBV7-8, the J call TRBJ1-1, with TRBD1 as a possible D gene (5 bases). V was shortened by 5 bases and J by 3 bases, with 10 bases between the two germline ends. Germline V CDR1 and CDR2: SGHVS, FQNEAQ. This CDR3 region has 13 residues. CDR3 protein: CASSPPGDTEAFF. CDR3 nucleotides: TGTGCCAGCAGCCCACCGGGGGACACTGAAGCTTTCTTT. The whole variable domain, remainder taken from reference TRBV7-8 and TRBJ1-1, is GAGVSQSPRYKVAKRGQDVALRCDPISGHVSLFWYQQALGQGPEFLTYFQNEAQLDKSGLPSDRFFAERPEGSVSTLKIQRTQQEDSAVYLCASSPPGDTEAFFGQGTRLTVV.

This rearrangement joins TRBV7-3 to TRBJ2-2, with 10 bases that match TRBD2. This CDR3 has 15 residues. The junction had 4 bases not matched to a gene; V was cut back by 5 bases and J by 4 bases. Germline lookup yields CDR1 SGHTA and CDR2 FQGTGA. The CDR3 DNA reads TGTGCCAGCAGCCGAGGACTAGCGGTCACCGGGGAGCTGTTTTTT. It is translated as CASSRGLAVTGELFF.

The gene calls are TRBV5-1 and TRBJ1-1, with TRBD1 identical over 7 bases. Germline V gene sequence: CDR1 SGHRS, CDR2 YFSETQ. With 3 bases clipped from V and 5 bases from J, the junction kept 7 bases outside the gene matches. The CDR3 spans 14 residues. CDR3 DNA sequence: TGCGCCAGCAGCTCCACAGGGGTCAGAACTGAAGCTTTCTTT. Translated: CASSSTGVRTEAFF.

This clone was observed a handful of times. This chain connects TRBV10-3 to TRBJ1-3; 10 positions agree with TRBD1. Germline values: CDR1 ENHRY, CDR2 SYGVKD. The ends lost 6 bases at V and 8 bases at J; junction bases unmatched: 4. CDR3 length: 13 residues. The DNA for the CDR3 is TGTGCCATCAGCTGGACAGGGGGGGACACCATATATTTT. This encodes CAISWTGGDTIYF.

The chain recombines TRBV9 with TRBJ1-2, with D possibly matching TRBD1 (6 bases). V shed 5 bases and J shed 4 bases, with 15 bases lying between them. The CDR3 totals 14 residues. CDR1 is SGDLS and CDR2 is YYNGEE in the germline V gene. The CDR3 region has the DNA TGTGCCAGCAGAAACAGCGGGACATTCTATGGCTACACCTTC. Translated, it gives CASRNSGTFYGYTF.

V usage is TRBV5-1 and J usage is TRBJ2-1, with 8 bases identical to TRBD2. Germline values: CDR1 SGHRS, CDR2 YFSETQ. The CDR3 is 16 residues long. The V segment lost 4 bases and the J segment 8 bases; nucleotides outside the gene matches: 14. The CDR3 region has the DNA TGCGCCAGCAGCATCTCGGTCGGACTAGCCTTATATGAGCAGTTCTTC. Translated, it gives CASSISVGLALYEQFF.

This chain links TRBV6-1 with TRBJ2-5, with 10 bases matching TRBD1. The length of the CDR3 is 15 residues. Trimming removed 6 bases from V and 2 bases from J; junction bases left unmatched: 6. CDR1 and CDR2 (germline): MNHNS, SASEGT. The CDR3: CASRSGGQGQETQYF. Here the CDR3 DNA reads TGTGCCAGCAGGAGCGGGGGACAGGGGCAAGAGACCCAGTACTTC.

This clone was counted a single time. The genes are TRBV11-3 and TRBJ2-1; TRBD1 matches 9 bases. The germline CDR1 and CDR2 sequences are SGHNT and YENEEA. CDR3 length: 14 amino acids. The V and J ends lost 5 bases and 12 bases, in that order; junction bases with no gene match: 11. As DNA, the CDR3 is TGTGCCAGCAGCCCTCGGACAGGGGATGGGCGGCAGTTCTTC. This gives the protein CASSPRTGDGRQFF.

This chain uses TRBV5-5 with TRBJ2-6; 8 bases line up with TRBD1. The junction had 8 bases not matched to a gene; V was cut back by 4 bases and J by 2 bases. Looked up from germline, CDR1 is SGHKS and CDR2 is YYEKEE (reference sequence). CDR3 length: 17 amino acids. CDR3 nucleotide sequence: TGTGCCAGCAGCAAGGAGACAGGGGAAACTGGGGCCAACGTCCTGACTTTC. Translation gives CASSKETGETGANVLTF. The full variable domain, rest sourced from reference TRBV5-5 and TRBJ2-6, is DAGVTQSPTHLIKTRGQQVTLRCSPISGHKSVSWYQQVLGQGPQFIFQYYEKEERGRGNFPDRFSARQFPNYSSELNVNALLLGDSALYLCASSKETGETGANVLTFGAGSRLTVL.

This chain uses TRBV6-1 with TRBJ2-3; 11 positions agree with TRBD2. V shed 4 bases, J shed 4 bases, and the junction held 7 bases outside the gene matches. Germline-derived CDR1 and CDR2 are MNHNS and SASEGT. This CDR3 spans 16 amino acids. The CDR3 protein is CASSGRRGLAADTQYF. The CDR3 DNA reads TGTGCCAGCAGTGGCAGGCGGGGACTAGCGGCAGATACGCAGTATTTT.

This clone was seen once. V gene TRBV6-6 combines with J gene TRBJ2-3; the match to TRBD1 covers 7 bases. Germline loops: CDR1 MNHNY, CDR2 SVGAGI (reference sequence). With 5 bases clipped from V and 1 base from J, the junction kept 6 bases outside the gene matches. The CDR3 has 15 residues. CDR3 nucleotides: TGTGCCAGCAGTCACCGGGACAGTCGCACAGATACGCAGTATTTT. Protein: CASSHRDSRTDTQYF.

This clone was recorded once. The chain recombines TRBV5-1 with TRBJ2-3; a possible D gene is TRBD1 (5 bases). The CDR3 is 14 amino acids. V was shortened by 6 bases and J by 4 bases, with 15 bases between the two germline ends. CDR1 and CDR2 from the germline V gene are SGHRS and YFSETQ. The CDR3 DNA reads as TGCGCCAGCAATACTCTTCAGGGCGCAGATACGCAGTATTTT. This gives the protein CASNTLQGADTQYF.

The chain uses TRBV29-1 and TRBJ2-1; 8 bases fit TRBD2. V shed 4 bases, J shed 2 bases, and the junction held 1 base outside the gene matches. The CDR3 runs to 13 residues. Germline lookup yields CDR1 SQVTM and CDR2 ANQGSEA. The CDR3 DNA reads as TGCAGCGTTGGGCGGGGGGCCTACAATGAGCAGTTCTTC. This codes for CSVGRGAYNEQFF.

V is TRBV4-2 and J is TRBJ2-1, with TRBD2 matching over 7 bases. This CDR3 comprises 20 residues. CDR1 and CDR2 from the germline V gene are LGHNA and YNFKEQ. Germline trimming cut 2 bases from V and 11 bases from J; bases unmatched to any gene: 27. The CDR3 protein is CASSQIMSGALKSYTMKQFF. The CDR3 DNA reads TGTGCCAGCAGCCAAATAATGAGCGGGGCCCTGAAATCGTATACAATGAAGCAGTTCTTC.